This T cell receptor beta chain was found in a study of monozygotic twins with inflammatory bowel disease. Study-wide points: Differences in immunosuppressive treatment may have been a source of added variability in patient repertoires.

A word on this clonotype: As yet, its antigen is unknown.

Each CDR3 protein gets one entry in TCRdb, which reprocessed the 5' RACE reads and gives no DNA. In total, the table holds 70,000 to 95,000 distinct CDR3 sequences. CDR3 size: 13 residues. Germline assignment: CDR1 SGHTA and CDR2 FQGNSA. The chain employs TRBV7-2 and TRBJ1-1. This sequence originates from a human donor with ulcerative colitis or Crohn's disease, or a healthy co-twin of an affected twin (not recorded which). The sample consisted of blood. This CDR3 is CASSSGWNTEAFF.